This is a list of T cell receptor beta chains from one sample in a study of shared clonotypes between healthy human individuals. The repertoire was sequenced with immunoSEQ multiplex PCR; TCRdb's copy has only in-frame clones and lacks some. The sample includes some 2 million clones, about 95% of them seen just once. The material sequenced was naive CD8+ T cells sorted from blood. The receptor set was obtained from a man younger than 35 in good health. The conserved cysteine and the conserved F or W are not part of the CDR3 here.

V gene: TRBV5-1
J gene: TRBJ2-7
CDR3 protein: ASSLRAGAYEQY

V gene: TRBV7-2
J gene: TRBJ1-2
CDR3 protein: ASSPPGGDYYGYT

V gene: TRBV7-9
J gene: TRBJ1-2
CDR3 protein: ASSSTDPANYGYT

V gene: TRBV27
J gene: TRBJ2-7
CDR3 protein: ASSFGWGGYEQY

V gene: TRBV11-2
J gene: TRBJ2-7
CDR3 protein: ASSSVEGGNAVFLYEQY

V gene: TRBV27
J gene: TRBJ1-5
CDR3 protein: ASSPLDRVDQPQH

V gene: TRBV4-1
J gene: TRBJ1-5
CDR3 protein: ASSQVGGYQPQH

V gene: TRBV29-1
J gene: TRBJ1-3
CDR3 protein: SAEPLTGPLSGNTIY

V gene: TRBV5-4
J gene: TRBJ2-2
CDR3 protein: ASSVRGELF

V gene: TRBV9
J gene: TRBJ2-2
CDR3 protein: ASSALANANTGELF

V gene: TRBV5-5
J gene: TRBJ2-5
CDR3 protein: ASSWAGTQETQY

V gene: TRBV27
J gene: TRBJ2-3
CDR3 protein: ASSSWRLDISGADTQY

V gene: TRBV6-5
J gene: TRBJ2-7
CDR3 protein: ASSYRGGSYEQY

V gene: TRBV5-6
J gene: TRBJ2-7
CDR3 protein: ASSLARSYEQY

V gene: TRBV4-3
J gene: TRBJ2-7
CDR3 protein: ASSQGQGPSYEQY

V gene: TRBV19
J gene: TRBJ1-2
CDR3 protein: ASSPATENYGYT

V gene: TRBV7-9
J gene: TRBJ2-3
CDR3 protein: ASSPRLGGISTDTQY

V gene: TRBV15
J gene: TRBJ2-7
CDR3 protein: ATSSDRTAFSYEQY

V gene: TRBV13
J gene: TRBJ2-7
CDR3 protein: ASSQGLATDEQY

V gene: TRBV6-6
J gene: TRBJ2-1
CDR3 protein: ASSTMGEQF

V gene: TRBV11-2
J gene: TRBJ2-3
CDR3 protein: ASSLGSSRTDTQY

V gene: TRBV27
J gene: TRBJ2-3
CDR3 protein: ASSLSGGQTTQY

V gene: TRBV11-2
J gene: TRBJ2-1
CDR3 protein: ASGDNEQF

V gene: TRBV7-2
J gene: TRBJ2-1
CDR3 protein: ASSPDPEDHYNEQF

V gene: TRBV5-1
J gene: TRBJ2-7
CDR3 protein: ASSDLGEQY

V gene: TRBV6-1
J gene: TRBJ1-1
CDR3 protein: ASSEPRAPNTEAF